The clone carrying this TCR beta chain was observed many times. Its antigen is as yet unknown. These data originate in a study of CD8+CD57+ T cells in acquired aplastic anemia. Whole-study findings and limits: Patients were compared with controls for CD8+ Simpson's diversity, and no significant difference emerged.

The authors sequenced patients whose flow cytometry had shown CD8+CD57+ cell expansion. The CDR3 is 15 amino acids. The V segment lost 1 base and the J segment 3 bases; nucleotides outside the gene matches: 3. The V gene's germline CDR1 is SGHTA and CDR2 FQGTGA. Profiles of TCR beta VDJ and CDR3 were generated from a genomic DNA template. TCRdb itself ran the reads through MiXCR, one entry per CDR3 protein. This sample yields fewer than 80,000 distinct CDR3 sequences, of which less than 85% are seen a single time; about four fifths belongs to the top ten. The receptor was derived from a human donor with aplastic anemia. The chain employs TRBV7-3 and TRBJ2-1; 7 bases map to TRBD2. Specimen: sorted CD4+, CD8+, or CD8+CD57+ T cells (not recorded which) from PBMCs. CDR3 region: CASSLITSDYNEQFF. DNA of the CDR3: TGTGCCAGCAGCTTAATTACTAGCGACTACAATGAGCAGTTCTTC.